Below, 2 T cell receptor beta chains from the same sample are listed, as sequenced in a study of shared clonotypes between healthy human individuals. Clones were read by immunoSEQ multiplex PCR, and TCRdb kept only the in-frame ones, dropping some. Here the sample spans over a million clones, roughly 97% being singletons. Source material: naive CD4+ T cells sorted from blood. Subset specified: CD45RA+ positively selected. The receptor set was obtained from a man aged 25 to 45 in good health.

The genes are TRBV7-3 and TRBJ2-2; D is undetermined. The CDR3 has 14 residues. Trimming left V 0 bases short and J 5 bases short, with 7 bases between. Germline CDR1 and CDR2: SGHTA and FQGTGA. CDR3 protein: CASSLTFGTGELFF. CDR3 DNA sequence: TGTGCCAGCAGCTTAACCTTCGGGACCGGGGAGCTGTTTTTT.

CDR3 in amino acids: CASSFPNNNEQFF. CDR3 sequence (DNA): TGTGCCAGCAGCTTTCCGAACAACAATGAGCAGTTCTTC. The chain employs TRBV5-4 and TRBJ2-1, with no clear D. CDR3 length: 13 residues. Between the trimmed V and J ends, which lost 2 bases and 5 bases, there was a span of 8 bases. CDR1 and CDR2 (germline): SGHNT, YYREEE (reference sequence).